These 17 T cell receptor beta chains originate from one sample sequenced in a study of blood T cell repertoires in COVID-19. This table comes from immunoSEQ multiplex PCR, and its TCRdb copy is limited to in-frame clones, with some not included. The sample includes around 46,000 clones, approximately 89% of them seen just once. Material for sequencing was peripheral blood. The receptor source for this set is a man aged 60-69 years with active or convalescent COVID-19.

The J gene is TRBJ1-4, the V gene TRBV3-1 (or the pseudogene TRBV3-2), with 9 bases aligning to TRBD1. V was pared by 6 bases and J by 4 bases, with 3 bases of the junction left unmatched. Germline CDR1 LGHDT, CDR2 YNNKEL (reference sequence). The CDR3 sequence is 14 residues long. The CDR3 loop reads CASRHRGLNEKLFF. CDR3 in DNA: TGTGCCAGCAGGCACAGGGGGCTTAATGAAAAACTGTTTTTT.

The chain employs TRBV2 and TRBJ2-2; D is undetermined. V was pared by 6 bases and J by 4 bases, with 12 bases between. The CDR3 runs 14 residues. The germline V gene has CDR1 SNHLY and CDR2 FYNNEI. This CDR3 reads CASSLRSGTGELFF. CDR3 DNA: TGTGCCAGCAGCTTACGTTCGGGCACCGGGGAGCTGTTTTTT.

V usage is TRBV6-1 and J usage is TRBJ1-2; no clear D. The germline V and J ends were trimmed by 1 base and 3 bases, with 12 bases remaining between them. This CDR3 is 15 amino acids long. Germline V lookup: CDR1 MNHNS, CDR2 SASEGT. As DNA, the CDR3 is TGTGCCAGCAGTGAAGTGTCCCAGGTCCACTATGGCTACACCTTC. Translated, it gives CASSEVSQVHYGYTF.

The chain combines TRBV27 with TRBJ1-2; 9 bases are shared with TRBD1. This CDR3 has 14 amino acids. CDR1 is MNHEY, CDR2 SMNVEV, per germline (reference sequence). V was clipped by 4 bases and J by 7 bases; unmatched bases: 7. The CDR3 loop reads CASSSAGTGTGYTF. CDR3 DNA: TGTGCCAGCAGTTCTGCCGGGACAGGGACTGGCTACACCTTC.

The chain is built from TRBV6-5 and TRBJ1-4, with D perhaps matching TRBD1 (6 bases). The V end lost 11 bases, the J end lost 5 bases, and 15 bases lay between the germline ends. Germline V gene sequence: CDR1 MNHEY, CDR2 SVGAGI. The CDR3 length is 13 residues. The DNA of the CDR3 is TGTGCCGGGGGGGCTACTCGAAATGAAAAACTGTTTTTT. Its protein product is CAGGATRNEKLFF.

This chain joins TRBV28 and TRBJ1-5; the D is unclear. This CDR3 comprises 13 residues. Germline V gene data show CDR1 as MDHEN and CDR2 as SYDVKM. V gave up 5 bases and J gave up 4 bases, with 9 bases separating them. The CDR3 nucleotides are TGTGCCAGCAGTCCAATCATGAATCAGCCCCAGCATTTT. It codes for CASSPIMNQPQHF.

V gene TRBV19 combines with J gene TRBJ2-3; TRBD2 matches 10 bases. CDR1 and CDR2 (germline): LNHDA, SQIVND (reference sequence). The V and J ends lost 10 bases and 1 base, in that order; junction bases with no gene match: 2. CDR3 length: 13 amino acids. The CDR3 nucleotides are TGTGCCATAGGGACTAGCGGCACAGATACGCAGTATTTT. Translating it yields CAIGTSGTDTQYF.

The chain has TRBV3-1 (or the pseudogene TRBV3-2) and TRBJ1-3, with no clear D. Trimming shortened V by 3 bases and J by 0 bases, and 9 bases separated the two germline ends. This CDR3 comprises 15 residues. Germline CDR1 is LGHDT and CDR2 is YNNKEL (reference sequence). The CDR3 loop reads CASSQSVSSGNTIYF. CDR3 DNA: TGTGCCAGCAGCCAGTCCGTGAGCTCTGGAAACACCATATATTTT.

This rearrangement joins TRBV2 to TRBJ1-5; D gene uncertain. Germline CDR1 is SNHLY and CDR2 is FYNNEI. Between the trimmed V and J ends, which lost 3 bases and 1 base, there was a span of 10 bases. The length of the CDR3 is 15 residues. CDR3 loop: CASSEQAPSNQPQHF. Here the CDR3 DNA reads TGTGCCAGCAGTGAGCAGGCACCGAGCAATCAGCCCCAGCATTTT.

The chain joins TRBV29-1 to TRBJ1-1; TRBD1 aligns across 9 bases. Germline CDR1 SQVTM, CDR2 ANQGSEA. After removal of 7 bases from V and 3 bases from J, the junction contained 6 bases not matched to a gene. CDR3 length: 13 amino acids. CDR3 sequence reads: CSARTGVDTEAFF. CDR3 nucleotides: TGCAGCGCCCGGACAGGGGTGGACACTGAAGCTTTCTTT.

CDR3 region: CASSLGPSDYNEQFF. The DNA for the CDR3 is TGTGCCAGCAGCTTAGGCCCTAGCGACTACAATGAGCAGTTCTTC. The chain is built from TRBV7-3 and TRBJ2-1; tentative D call: TRBD2 (6 bases). CDR1 is SGHTA, CDR2 FQGTGA, per germline. V was shortened by 2 bases and J by 3 bases, with 11 bases between the two germline ends. The length of the CDR3 is 15 residues. Drawing the rest from reference TRBV7-3 and TRBJ2-1, the complete variable domain is GAGVSQTPSNKVTEKGKYVELRCDPISGHTALYWYRQSLGQGPEFLIYFQGTGAADDSGLPNDRFFAVRPEGSVSTLKIQRTERGDSAVYLCASSLGPSDYNEQFFGPGTRLTVL.

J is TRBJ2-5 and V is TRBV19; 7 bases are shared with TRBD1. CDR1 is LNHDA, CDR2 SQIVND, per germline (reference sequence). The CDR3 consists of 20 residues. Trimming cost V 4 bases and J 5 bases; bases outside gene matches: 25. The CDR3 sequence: CASSSRMLRRYRDSVETQYF. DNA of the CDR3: TGTGCCAGTAGTAGTCGTATGTTAAGAAGATACCGGGACAGCGTTGAGACCCAGTACTTC.

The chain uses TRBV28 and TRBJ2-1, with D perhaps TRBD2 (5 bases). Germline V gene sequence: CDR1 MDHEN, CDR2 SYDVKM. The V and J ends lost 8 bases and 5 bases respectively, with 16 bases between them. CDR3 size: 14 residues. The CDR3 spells CASLNAGPNNEQFF. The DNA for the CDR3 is TGTGCCAGCCTAAACGCGGGCCCGAACAATGAGCAGTTCTTC.

The CDR3 spells CASSRGLVGNTGELFF. The DNA for the CDR3 is TGTGCCAGCAGTAGGGGACTAGTTGGGAACACCGGGGAGCTGTTTTTT. The V and J genes are TRBV7-9 and TRBJ2-2; 8 bases line up with TRBD2. The ends lost 6 bases at V and 1 base at J; junction bases unmatched: 7. From germline, CDR1 is SEHNR and CDR2 FQNEAQ (reference sequence). This CDR3 is 16 amino acids long.

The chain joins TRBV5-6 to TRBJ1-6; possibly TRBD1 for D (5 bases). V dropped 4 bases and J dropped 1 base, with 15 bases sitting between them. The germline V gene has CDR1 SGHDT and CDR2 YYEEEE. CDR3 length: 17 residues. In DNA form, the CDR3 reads TGTGCCAGCAGCCTACCGGCGGGGCAGTCCTATAATTCACCCCTCCACTTT. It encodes CASSLPAGQSYNSPLHF.

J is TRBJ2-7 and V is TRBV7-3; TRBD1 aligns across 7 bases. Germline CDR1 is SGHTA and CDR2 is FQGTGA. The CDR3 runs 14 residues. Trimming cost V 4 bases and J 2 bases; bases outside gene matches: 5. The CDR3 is CASSSADRPYEQYF. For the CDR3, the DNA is TGTGCCAGCAGCTCCGCGGACAGGCCCTACGAGCAGTACTTC.

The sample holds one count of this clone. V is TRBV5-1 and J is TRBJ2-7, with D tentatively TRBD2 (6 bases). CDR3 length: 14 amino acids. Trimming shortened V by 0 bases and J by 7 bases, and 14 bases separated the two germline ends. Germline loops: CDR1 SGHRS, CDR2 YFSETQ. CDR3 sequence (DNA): TGCGCCAGCAGCTTGGTCGGGGGTTTGAGGGAGCAGTACTTC. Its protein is CASSLVGGLREQYF.